This is a list of T cell receptor beta chains from one sample in a study of T cells after yellow fever vaccination. MiXCR, run by TCRdb on the 5' RACE reads, gives a single entry per CDR3 protein. The data show roughly 340,000 distinct CDR3 sequences, about 4% seen once. Here the sequenced sample was PBMCs, taken 5 days after the yellow fever booster vaccination. Source of these receptors: a man in his late teens or twenties who received the YFV17D yellow fever vaccine. CDR3s include the opening cysteine and the closing phenylalanine or tryptophan. D genes are given only for firm matches. Size is stated for part of the rows, as once, few or many counts, or as a class when the clone is expanded.

j_call clone_size d_call v_call cdr3_nt cdr3_aa
TRBJ2-5 many - TRBV18 TGTGCCAGCTCCCGGAGCGAGACCCAGTACTTC CASSRSETQYF
TRBJ2-1 many - TRBV7-6 TGTGCCAGCACCCCGGACGGACCATACAATGAGCAGTTCTTC CASTPDGPYNEQFF
TRBJ2-3 - - TRBV6-5 TGTGCCAGCAGTTACTCCAGAGCCACCACAGATACGCAGTATTTT CASSYSRATTDTQYF
TRBJ2-7 few - TRBV7-2 TGTGCCAGCAGCTTAGTTGGGGGCGGCTACGAGCAGTACTTC CASSLVGGGYEQYF
TRBJ2-1 many TRBD1 TRBV7-9 TGTGCCAGCAGCCCCGAGGCGGGACAGGGTAATTATGAGCAGTTCTTC CASSPEAGQGNYEQFF
TRBJ2-7 - - TRBV6-1 TGTGCCAGCAGTGAAGCGCACGGGGACCACGAGCAGTACTTC CASSEAHGDHEQYF
TRBJ2-3 many TRBD1 TRBV2 TGTGCCAGCGAACAGGGGTTCACAGATACGCAGTATTTT CASEQGFTDTQYF
TRBJ1-2 many TRBD1 TRBV2 TGTGCCAGCAGTGAAAGGACAGGATCTTTCTATGGCTACACCTTC CASSERTGSFYGYTF
TRBJ1-1 - - TRBV20-1 TGCAGTGCCCCCCGGGGGAGAGATACTGAAGCTTTCTTT CSAPRGRDTEAFF
TRBJ2-1 - - TRBV11-2 TGTGCCAGCAGCCCAGGGCCCCTAGCAAAAGAAGACAATGAGCAGTTCTTC CASSPGPLAKEDNEQFF
TRBJ2-1 - - TRBV10-3 TGTGCCGCCGATTCCGGGACGGTATACAATGAGCAGTTCTTC CAADSGTVYNEQFF
TRBJ1-2 - - TRBV7-9 TGTGCCAGCAGAGACACAGGGTTTGCCGCGCCCGCTGGCTACACCTTC CASRDTGFAAPAGYTF
TRBJ2-3 many - TRBV4-3 TGCGCCAGCAGCCAATATGAGGGAGATACGCAGTATTTT CASSQYEGDTQYF
TRBJ2-5 - - TRBV6-2/TRBV6-3 TGTGCCAGCAGTTATAGAGGTTTCTGGGAGACCCAGTACTTC CASSYRGFWETQYF
TRBJ1-1 few - TRBV12-3/TRBV12-4 TGTGCCAGCAGTTTTAGTCAGCGAATGAACACTGAAGCTTTCTTT CASSFSQRMNTEAFF
TRBJ1-6 many - TRBV7-2 TGTGCCAGCAGCTTCTTCCGGGGAAATTCACCCCTCCACTTT CASSFFRGNSPLHF
TRBJ2-2 many TRBD1 TRBV12-5 TGTGCTAGTGGCCTTGGACAGGGGATAGGGGAGCTGTTTTTT CASGLGQGIGELFF
TRBJ1-4 - - TRBV5-5 TGTGCCAGCAGCTTGGAGGCAGTGGCTAATGAAAAACTGTTTTTT CASSLEAVANEKLFF
TRBJ1-6 - - TRBV7-9 TGTGCCAGCAGTCCCTTGAAGGGGAATAATTCACCCCTCCACTTT CASSPLKGNNSPLHF
TRBJ2-3 many TRBD2 TRBV7-6 TGTGCCAGCAGCTTAGCCTTGGGGGGGACAGATACGCAGTATTTT CASSLALGGTDTQYF
TRBJ2-7 few TRBD1 TRBV12-3/TRBV12-4 TGTGCCAGCAGCCACAGGGGGCGCGGTACCTACGAGCAGTACTTC CASSHRGRGTYEQYF
TRBJ1-2 few - TRBV6-6 TGTGCCAGCAGTACCGATGGTAGTAACTATGGCTACACCTTC CASSTDGSNYGYTF
TRBJ2-1 many - TRBV12-3/TRBV12-4 TGTGCCAGCAGTATACAGGGTCCCTACAATGAGCAGTTCTTC CASSIQGPYNEQFF
TRBJ1-3 many - TRBV12-3/TRBV12-4 TGTGCCAGCAGTCCCGGGACCGGGTTTTTCACCATATATTTT CASSPGTGFFTIYF
TRBJ2-3 few TRBD2 TRBV4-1 TGCGCCAGCAGCCAAAGGACTAGCGGGGGGGGAACAGATACGCAGTATTTT CASSQRTSGGGTDTQYF
TRBJ1-2 - - TRBV5-1 TGCGCCAGCAGGGAGGGAGCAAATGGGGACTATGGCTACACCTTC CASREGANGDYGYTF
TRBJ1-5 many - TRBV4-3 TGCGCCAGCAGCCAAGAAGACGGAGACAATCAGCCCCAGCATTTT CASSQEDGDNQPQHF
TRBJ2-3 - - TRBV24-1 TGTGCCACCAGTGATCTAGGCAGGGGTCCCGCAGATACGCAGTATTTT CATSDLGRGPADTQYF
TRBJ1-4 - - TRBV7-9 TGTGCCAGCAGCAACCTCGGGGTGACCCCTAATGAAAAACTGTTTTTT CASSNLGVTPNEKLFF
TRBJ2-1 - - TRBV4-1 TGCGCCAGCAGCCAAGTAGGCCAGGGAGGTCGTTTGGGCAATGAGCAGTTCTTC CASSQVGQGGRLGNEQFF
TRBJ1-6 - TRBD1 TRBV20-1 TGCAGTGCTATCACAGGGGGTCCATCACCCCTCCACTTT CSAITGGPSPLHF
TRBJ1-6 many - TRBV28 TGTGCCAGCGGGGGGGGAAATTCACCCCTCCACTTT CASGGGNSPLHF
TRBJ2-4 many - TRBV5-5 TGTGCCAGCAGCACACCTCCGGAAAACATTCAGTACTTC CASSTPPENIQYF
TRBJ2-3 few - TRBV29-1 TGCAGCTCTACGGACCCGAATACGCAGTATTTT CSSTDPNTQYF
TRBJ2-3 few - TRBV12-2 TGTGCAAGTCGCTTAGCCCCTATACCCCATGTTCACTTCACGCAGTATTTT CASRLAPIPHVHFTQYF
TRBJ2-3 - - TRBV5-4 TGTGCCAGCAGAGTGGAGGACAGAATCACAGATACGCAGTATTTT CASRVEDRITDTQYF
TRBJ1-5 - - TRBV19 TGTGCCAGTAGTCCCCAGGGGTCCCGCAATCAGCCCCAGCATTTT CASSPQGSRNQPQHF
TRBJ1-1 many TRBD1 TRBV2 TGTGCCAGCAGTGAAGCGGGACAGGGAAACACTGAAGCTTTCTTT CASSEAGQGNTEAFF
TRBJ1-2 few - TRBV30 TGTGCCTGGGCCCCCAGGGGCTCTGGCTACACCTTC CAWAPRGSGYTF
TRBJ2-1 medium-sized - TRBV20-1 TGCAGTGCTAGGATTGGGCCTCACGACAATGAGCAGTTCTTC CSARIGPHDNEQFF
TRBJ2-5 few - TRBV5-1 TGCGCCAGCAGCTCAGCTATGTACACGGTCTTGGAGACCCAGTACTTC CASSSAMYTVLETQYF
TRBJ2-1 few TRBD2 TRBV4-3 TGCGCCAGCAGCCAAGGGGTAGCGGGGGGGTTTGAGCAGTTCTTC CASSQGVAGGFEQFF
TRBJ1-1 few - TRBV5-1 TGCGCCAGCAGCCTTATAGGGGGGAGAACTGAAGCTTTCTTT CASSLIGGRTEAFF
TRBJ2-5 - TRBD2 TRBV20-1 TGCAGTGCTCCTAGCGGGGGGGAAGAGACCCAGTACTTC CSAPSGGEETQYF
TRBJ2-1 few TRBD2 TRBV20-1 TGCAGTGCACCCGGGACTAGCGGGGCTAGCTCCTACAATGAGCAGTTCTTC CSAPGTSGASSYNEQFF
TRBJ2-1 - - TRBV7-9 TGTGCCAGCAGCTACTTAGGGATTACCTATGAGCAGTTCTTC CASSYLGITYEQFF
TRBJ1-5 few TRBD1 TRBV7-2 TGTGCCAGCAGCTTAGAGTACAGGGGAAGCCAGCCCCAGCATTTT CASSLEYRGSQPQHF
TRBJ2-7 few - TRBV4-3 TGCGCCAGCCAAGAGTACGAGCAGTACTTC CASQEYEQYF
TRBJ2-7 few - TRBV10-1 TGCGCCAGCGGGGCCAACGGAGAGCAGTACTTC CASGANGEQYF
TRBJ1-2 - - TRBV6-5 TGTGCCAGCAGTTACAATTTCCCCAGCAACTATGGCTACACCTTC CASSYNFPSNYGYTF
TRBJ2-5 many - TRBV6-2/TRBV6-3 TGTGCCAGCAGCCCCTCATTTGGGGAGACCCAGTACTTC CASSPSFGETQYF